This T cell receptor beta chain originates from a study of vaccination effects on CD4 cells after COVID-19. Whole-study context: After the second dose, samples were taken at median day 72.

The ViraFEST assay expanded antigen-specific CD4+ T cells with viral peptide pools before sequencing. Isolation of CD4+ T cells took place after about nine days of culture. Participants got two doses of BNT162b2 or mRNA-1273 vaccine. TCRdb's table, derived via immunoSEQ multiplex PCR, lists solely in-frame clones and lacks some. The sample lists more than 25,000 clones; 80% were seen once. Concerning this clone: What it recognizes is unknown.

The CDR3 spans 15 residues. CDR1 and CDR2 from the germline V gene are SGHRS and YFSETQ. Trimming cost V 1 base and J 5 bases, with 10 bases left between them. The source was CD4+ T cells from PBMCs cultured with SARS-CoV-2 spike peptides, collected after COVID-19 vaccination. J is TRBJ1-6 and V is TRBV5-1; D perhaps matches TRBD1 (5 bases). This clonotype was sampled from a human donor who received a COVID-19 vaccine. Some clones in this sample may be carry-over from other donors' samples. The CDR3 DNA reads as TGCGCCAGCAGCTTGTCTCGGGGGGATAATTCACCCCTCCACTTT. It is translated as CASSLSRGDNSPLHF.